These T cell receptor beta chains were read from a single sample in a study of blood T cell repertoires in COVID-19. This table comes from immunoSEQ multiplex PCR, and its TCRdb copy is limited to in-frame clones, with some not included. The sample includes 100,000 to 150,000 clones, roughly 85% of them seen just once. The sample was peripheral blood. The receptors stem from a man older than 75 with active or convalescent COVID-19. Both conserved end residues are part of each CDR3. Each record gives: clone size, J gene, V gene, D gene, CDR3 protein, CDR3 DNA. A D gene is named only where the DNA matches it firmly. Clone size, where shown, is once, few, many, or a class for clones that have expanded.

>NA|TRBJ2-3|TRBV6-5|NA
CASTKTGPSTDTQYF
TGTGCCAGCACAAAGACAGGACCCAGCACAGATACGCAGTATTTT
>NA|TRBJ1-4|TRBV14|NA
CASSRDALNEKLFF
TGTGCCAGCAGCCGAGACGCCCTAAATGAAAAACTGTTTTTT
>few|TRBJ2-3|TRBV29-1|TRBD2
CSASSGGPTDTQYF
TGCAGCGCCTCCAGCGGGGGCCCCACAGATACGCAGTATTTT
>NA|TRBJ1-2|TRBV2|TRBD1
CASRGQEFGYTF
TGTGCCAGCAGGGGACAGGAATTTGGCTACACCTTC
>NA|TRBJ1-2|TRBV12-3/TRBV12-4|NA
CASSQQGYYGYTF
TGTGCCAGCAGTCAACAGGGCTACTATGGCTACACCTTC
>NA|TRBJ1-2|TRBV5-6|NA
CASSLKSGDGYTF
TGTGCCAGCAGCTTAAAGTCAGGGGATGGCTACACCTTC
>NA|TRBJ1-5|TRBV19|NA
CASSPQGSYQPQHF
TGTGCCAGTAGTCCTCAGGGGTCATATCAGCCCCAGCATTTT
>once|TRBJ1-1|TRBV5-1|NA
CASSSDQGAFF
TGCGCCAGCAGCTCGGACCAGGGGGCTTTCTTT
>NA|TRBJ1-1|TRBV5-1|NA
CASSPGTPMNTEAFF
TGCGCCAGCAGCCCGGGGACACCCATGAACACTGAAGCTTTCTTT
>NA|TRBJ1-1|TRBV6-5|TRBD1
CASGQGNTEAFF
TGTGCCAGCGGACAGGGGAACACTGAAGCTTTCTTT
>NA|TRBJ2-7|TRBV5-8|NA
CASIPIGGEQYF
TGTGCCAGCATCCCAATTGGGGGGGAGCAGTACTTC
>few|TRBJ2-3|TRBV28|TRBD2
CASSDTSGERTDTQYF
TGTGCCAGCTCCGATACTAGCGGAGAGCGCACAGATACGCAGTATTTT
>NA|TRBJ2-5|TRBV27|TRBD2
CASSLAGAMVETQYF
TGTGCCAGCAGTCTAGCGGGAGCCATGGTAGAGACCCAGTACTTC
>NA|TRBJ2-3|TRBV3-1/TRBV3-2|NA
CASSQGTLAGAADTQYF
TGTGCCAGCAGCCAAGGGACCTTGGCGGGGGCTGCGGATACGCAGTATTTT
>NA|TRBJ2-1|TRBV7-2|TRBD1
CASSLPDRGPYNEQFF
TGTGCCAGCAGCTTACCCGACAGGGGGCCCTACAATGAGCAGTTCTTC
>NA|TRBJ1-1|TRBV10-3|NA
CAITLGAGGNMNTEAFF
TGTGCCATCACCTTAGGGGCAGGCGGGAATATGAACACTGAAGCTTTCTTT
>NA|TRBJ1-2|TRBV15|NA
CATSRGGIYGYTF
TGTGCCACCAGCAGGGGGGGAATATATGGCTACACCTTC
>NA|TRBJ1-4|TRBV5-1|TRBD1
CASSLAQGARKLFF
TGCGCCAGCAGCTTGGCACAGGGGGCCCGAAAACTGTTTTTT
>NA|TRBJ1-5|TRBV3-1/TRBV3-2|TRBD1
CASSLRDRDQPQHF
TGTGCCAGCAGCCTTCGGGACAGAGATCAGCCCCAGCATTTT
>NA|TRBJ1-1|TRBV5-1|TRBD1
CASSVGQANTEAFF
TGCGCCAGCAGCGTGGGACAGGCGAACACTGAAGCTTTCTTT
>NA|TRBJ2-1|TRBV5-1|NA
CASSSVKSSYNEQFF
TGCGCCAGCAGCTCCGTCAAGAGCTCCTACAATGAGCAGTTCTTC
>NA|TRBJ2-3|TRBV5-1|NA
CASRSSGSAADTQYF
TGCGCCAGCAGATCCTCAGGGTCCGCTGCCGATACGCAGTATTTT
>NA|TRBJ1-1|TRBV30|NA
CAWGGGSPEAFF
TGTGCCTGGGGTGGAGGGAGCCCTGAAGCTTTCTTT
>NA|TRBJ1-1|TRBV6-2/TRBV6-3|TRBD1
CASSPRTGNTEAFF
TGTGCCAGCAGTCCACGGACAGGCAACACTGAAGCTTTCTTT
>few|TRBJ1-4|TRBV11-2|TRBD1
CASSLRGQPNEKLFF
TGTGCCAGCAGCTTAAGGGGACAGCCTAATGAAAAACTGTTTTTT